One and the same sample provided the 29 T cell receptor beta chains below, sequenced in a study of OX40 agonist ivuxolimab in advanced cancers. Clones were read by immunoSEQ multiplex PCR, and TCRdb kept only the in-frame ones, dropping some. The sample has approximately 21,000 clones, roughly four fifths seen once. Sequencing used CD4+ or CD8+ T cells sorted from blood, obtained in a trial of the OX40 agonist ivuxolimab. All receptors derive from an adult with an advanced solid tumor such as melanoma, head and neck, liver or kidney cancer.

The V call is TRBV6-6, the J call TRBJ2-5, with 13 bases matching TRBD2. V trimming: 4 bases; J trimming: 1 base; junction bases outside the gene matches: 0. CDR1 and CDR2 from the germline V gene are MNHNY and SVGAGI (reference sequence). This CDR3 has 15 residues. This CDR3 reads CASSWTSGGQETQYF. The DNA for the CDR3 is TGTGCCAGCAGTTGGACTAGCGGGGGCCAAGAGACCCAGTACTTC.

This sequence joins TRBV14 and TRBJ2-3; the match to TRBD2 covers 12 bases. Trimming removed 2 bases from V and 1 base from J; junction bases left unmatched: 4. Germline-derived CDR1 and CDR2 are SGHDN and FVKESK. The CDR3 has 17 residues. The CDR3 loop reads CASSQPRTSGGTDTQYF. The CDR3 DNA follows: TGTGCCAGCAGCCAACCTCGGACTAGCGGGGGCACAGATACGCAGTATTTT.

The chain employs TRBV30 and TRBJ2-5; weak D call: TRBD1 (5 bases). The V gene's germline CDR1 is GTSNPN and CDR2 SVGIG (reference sequence). The CDR3 spans 12 residues. Trimming left V 0 bases short and J 5 bases short, with 7 bases between. CDR3 sequence reads: CAWSVPGETQYF. In DNA form, the CDR3 reads TGTGCCTGGAGTGTACCAGGGGAGACCCAGTACTTC.

The chain employs TRBV7-2 and TRBJ1-4; D gene uncertain. This CDR3 is built from 15 residues. V lost 1 base and J 0 bases, leaving 6 bases between the germline ends. Germline CDR1 SGHTA, CDR2 FQGNSA. CDR3 region: CASSLGPSTNEKLFF. DNA for the CDR3: TGTGCCAGCAGCTTAGGGCCATCAACTAATGAAAAACTGTTTTTT.

The chain combines TRBV5-6 with TRBJ1-5; D possibly corresponds to TRBD1 (5 bases). V lost 4 bases to trimming and J lost 7 bases, with 18 bases between them. Looked up from germline, CDR1 is SGHDT and CDR2 is YYEEEE. CDR3 length: 15 amino acids. The DNA for the CDR3 is TGTGCCAGCAGCAGACGGGCCTCTGGGGCCCAGCCCCAGCATTTT. Its protein product is CASSRRASGAQPQHF.

This rearrangement joins TRBV5-6 to TRBJ2-7; D is unresolved. V lost 3 bases and J lost 3, with 13 bases in between. Germline V gene lookup returns CDR1 SGHDT and CDR2 YYEEEE. The CDR3 spans 14 residues. CDR3 loop: CASSSPPSSYEQYF. Written as DNA, the CDR3 is TGTGCCAGCAGCTCCCCCCCCAGCAGCTACGAGCAGTACTTC.

This clone came up once. The rearrangement joins TRBV7-2 to TRBJ2-7, with D possibly matching TRBD2 (6 bases). With 2 bases removed from V and 5 bases from J, the gap between germline ends came to 16 bases. Germline CDR1 and CDR2: SGHTA and FQGNSA. The CDR3 contains 15 residues. The CDR3 sequence: CASSLSSAGKNEQYF. The CDR3, as DNA: TGTGCCAGCAGCTTAAGTTCCGCGGGGAAGAACGAGCAGTACTTC.

In this sample, this clone is medium-sized. V gene TRBV6-1 combines with J gene TRBJ2-1; D is uncertain. The ends were cut back, 8 bases at V and 6 bases at J, with 17 bases in the middle. The length of the CDR3 is 14 residues. In germline, CDR1 is MNHNS, CDR2 SASEGT. CDR3 sequence (DNA): TGTGCCAGCTCGGTGACCTCAAAGGCCAATGAGCAGTTCTTC. It is translated as CASSVTSKANEQFF.

This clone was detected only once. This sequence joins TRBV5-1 and TRBJ2-7; 13 nucleotides agree with TRBD2. The J call may not be correct, given that the DNA end is closer to TRBJ2-5. The CDR3 runs to 15 residues. From germline, CDR1 is SGHRS and CDR2 YFSETQ. CDR3 loop: CASARGTSGVETQYF. CDR3 nucleotides: TGCGCCAGCGCAAGGGGGACTAGCGGGGTGGAGACCCAGTACTTC.

The gene calls are TRBV5-5 and TRBJ1-5; 7 nucleotides align to TRBD1. Germline values: CDR1 SGHKS, CDR2 YYEKEE (reference sequence). The V segment lost 4 bases and the J segment 2 bases; nucleotides outside the gene matches: 9. The CDR3 covers 16 residues. CDR3 in amino acids: CASSPPAGGGNQPQHF. The CDR3 DNA sequence: TGTGCCAGCAGCCCGCCAGCAGGGGGGGGCAATCAGCCCCAGCATTTT. Using reference TRBV5-5 and TRBJ1-5 for the parts outside the CDR3, the full variable domain is DAGVTQSPTHLIKTRGQQVTLRCSPISGHKSVSWYQQVLGQGPQFIFQYYEKEERGRGNFPDRFSARQFPNYSSELNVNALLLGDSALYLCASSPPAGGGNQPQHFGDGTRLSIL.

The rearrangement joins TRBV28 to TRBJ2-5; TRBD2 aligns across 9 bases. The CDR3 runs to 16 residues. Germline V gene lookup returns CDR1 MDHEN and CDR2 SYDVKM. Losses at the gene ends were 7 bases for V and 5 bases for J; bases not matched to a gene: 14. CDR3 DNA: TGTGCCAGCAATTCTATCCTAGCGGGGCAGGAGGAGACCCAGTACTTC. It encodes CASNSILAGQEETQYF.

The chain employs TRBV21-1 and TRBJ2-7. TRBV21-1 is shown as a pseudogene. CDR3 size: 18 residues. CDR3 nucleotides: TGTGCCAGCAGCAAAAAAATTCCCTCCGTGGGACCCTCCTACGAGCAGTACTTC. It codes for CASSKKIPSVGPSYEQYF.

This clone counts as medium-sized. The gene calls are TRBV19 and TRBJ2-5, with D perhaps given as TRBD1 or TRBD2 (5 bases each). The CDR3 length is 13 residues. Between the trimmed V and J ends, which lost 5 bases and 4 bases, there was a span of 11 bases. Germline CDR1 and CDR2: LNHDA and SQIVND (reference sequence). The CDR3 DNA reads TGTGCCAGTAGTCGGGACCTGGGAGAGACCCAGTACTTC. The encoded protein is CASSRDLGETQYF.

This chain joins TRBV7-9 and TRBJ2-7; the D gene could be TRBD1 or TRBD2 (6 bases each). The CDR3 is 14 residues long. Looked up from germline, CDR1 is SEHNR and CDR2 is FQNEAQ (reference sequence). V lost 1 base and J lost 3, with 10 bases in between. CDR3 region: CASSLGGGNYEQYF. The CDR3 bases are TGTGCCAGCAGCTTAGGAGGGGGGAACTACGAGCAGTACTTC. Complete variable domain (other parts from reference TRBV7-9 and TRBJ2-7): DTGVSQNPRHKITKRGQNVTFRCDPISEHNRLYWYRQTLGQGPEFLTYFQNEAQLEKSRLLSDRFSAERPKGSFSTLEIQRTEQGDSAMYLCASSLGGGNYEQYFGPGTRLTVT.

A few counts support this clone. The gene calls are TRBV4-3 and TRBJ2-1; TRBD1 matches 7 bases. The germline V gene encodes CDR1 LGHNA and CDR2 YSLEER. The V segment lost 1 base and the J segment 0 bases; nucleotides outside the gene matches: 9. This CDR3 region has 18 residues. CDR3 loop: CASSQVPMGQTSYNEQFF. Here the CDR3 DNA reads TGCGCCAGCAGCCAAGTCCCGATGGGACAGACCTCCTACAATGAGCAGTTCTTC.

The V gene is TRBV4-3, the J gene TRBJ1-1; 7 nucleotides align to TRBD1. This CDR3 is 14 amino acids long. From germline, CDR1 is LGHNA and CDR2 YSLEER. V lost 6 bases and J lost 4; bases outside the gene matches: 8. The CDR3 loop is CASSSQGDVTEAFF. As DNA, the CDR3 is TGCGCCAGCAGTAGCCAGGGGGATGTCACTGAAGCTTTCTTT.

This chain uses TRBV5-5 with TRBJ1-4, with TRBD1 identical over 12 bases. Germline-derived CDR1 and CDR2 are SGHKS and YYEKEE (reference sequence). The V segment lost 3 bases and the J segment 3 bases; nucleotides outside the gene matches: 9. The CDR3 loop spans 18 amino acids. CDR3 loop: CASSSSGTGGAANEKLFF. The CDR3 nucleotides are TGTGCCAGCAGCTCCTCCGGGACAGGGGGCGCGGCTAATGAAAAACTGTTTTTT.

CDR3 nucleotide sequence: TGTGCCAGCAGTCCGCTAGCGGGAGTAAGCAATGAGCAGTTCTTC. This encodes CASSPLAGVSNEQFF. The chain carries TRBV27 and TRBJ2-1; 10 positions match TRBD2. The length of the CDR3 is 15 residues. CDR1 and CDR2 from the germline V gene are MNHEY and SMNVEV (reference sequence). V trimming: 5 bases; J trimming: 6 bases; junction bases outside the gene matches: 7.

The rearrangement uses TRBV11-2 and TRBJ2-5, with 7 bases matching TRBD2. The CDR3 length is 15 residues. V lost 5 bases and J lost 3; bases outside the gene matches: 9. CDR1 is SGHAT and CDR2 is FQNNGV in the germline V gene. The CDR3 is CASSPWRERKETQYF. The CDR3 nucleotides are TGTGCCAGCAGCCCTTGGCGGGAGCGGAAAGAGACCCAGTACTTC.

The V gene is TRBV7-2, the J gene TRBJ2-3, with 8 bases matching TRBD2. The germline CDR1 and CDR2 sequences are SGHTA and FQGNSA. This CDR3 contains 15 residues. After removal of 7 bases from V and 1 base from J, the junction contained 7 bases not matched to a gene. The CDR3 bases are TGTGCCAGCAAGCAAGCGGGAGTGGGCACAGATACGCAGTATTTT. Translating gives CASKQAGVGTDTQYF.

The chain combines TRBV28 with TRBJ2-2; 11 bases are a match to TRBD1. The CDR3 consists of 15 residues. The germline CDR1 and CDR2 sequences are MDHEN and SYDVKM. Trimming removed 4 bases from V and 7 bases from J; junction bases left unmatched: 5. CDR3 loop: CASSSPGQGVGELFF. CDR3 DNA: TGTGCCAGCAGTTCTCCGGGACAGGGGGTCGGGGAGCTGTTTTTT.

As DNA, the CDR3 is TGTGCCAGCAGTGATCAGGGGCCCGCTATGAACACTGAAGCTTTCTTT. Translating it yields CASSDQGPAMNTEAFF. The rearrangement uses TRBV2 and TRBJ1-1, with D maybe TRBD1 (6 bases). CDR1 is SNHLY and CDR2 is FYNNEI in the germline V gene. The CDR3 runs 16 residues. V dropped 3 bases and J dropped 0 bases, with 14 bases sitting between them.

V is TRBV28 and J is TRBJ1-2, with no clear D. V shed 7 bases and J shed 4 bases, with 7 bases lying between them. The CDR3 is made up of 11 amino acids. CDR1 is MDHEN, CDR2 SYDVKM, per germline. CDR3: CASMSSYGYTF. CDR3 bases: TGTGCCAGCATGAGCAGCTATGGCTACACCTTC.

V gene TRBV5-4 combines with J gene TRBJ1-2; the D gene is possibly TRBD1 (6 bases). The CDR3 has 14 residues. Trimming left V 0 bases short and J 4 bases short, with 10 bases between. Germline CDR1 is SGHNT and CDR2 is YYREEE (reference sequence). CDR3 region: CASSLGEGGYGYTF. CDR3 sequence (DNA): TGTGCCAGCAGCTTGGGGGAGGGGGGCTATGGCTACACCTTC.

This chain connects TRBV23-1 to TRBJ1-3, with 7 bases aligning to TRBD1. TRBV23-1 is reported as an ORF; its role is uncertain. The junction had 11 bases not matched to a gene; V was cut back by 3 bases and J by 0 bases. CDR3 size: 18 residues. The CDR3: CASSQSGGTVSSGNTIYF. CDR3 DNA: TGCGCCAGCAGTCAGTCCGGGGGGACAGTGAGCTCTGGAAACACCATATATTTT.

The chain uses TRBV9 and TRBJ2-1; weak D call: TRBD2 (6 bases). V lost 0 bases and J lost 2, with 12 bases in between. CDR1 is SGDLS, CDR2 YYNGEE, per germline. This CDR3 spans 16 amino acids. Here the CDR3 reads CASSVVPSVAYNEQFF. DNA for the CDR3: TGTGCCAGCAGCGTAGTTCCTAGCGTGGCCTACAATGAGCAGTTCTTC. The variable domain in full, with the rest retrieved from reference TRBV9 and TRBJ2-1, is DSGVTQTPKHLITATGQRVTLRCSPRSGDLSVYWYQQSLDQGLQFLIQYYNGEERAKGNILERFSAQQFPDLHSELNLSSLELGDSALYFCASSVVPSVAYNEQFFGPGTRLTVL.

The rearrangement uses TRBV28 and TRBJ2-1; D is uncertain. Germline V CDR1 and CDR2: MDHEN, SYDVKM. Trimming removed 1 base from V and 2 bases from J, with 6 bases in between. The CDR3 covers 14 residues. The CDR3 DNA reads as TGTGCCAGCAGTTTATATCCCCCCTACAATGAGCAGTTCTTC. Translated, it gives CASSLYPPYNEQFF.

The rearrangement joins TRBV14 to TRBJ1-4; no reliable D call. This CDR3 has 15 residues. Germline assignment: CDR1 SGHDN and CDR2 FVKESK. The V end lost 0 bases, the J end lost 5 bases, and 10 bases lay between the germline ends. DNA for the CDR3: TGTGCCAGCAGCCAAGAGAGAGTCTTCAATGAAAAACTGTTTTTT. Translated, it gives CASSQERVFNEKLFF.

The chain uses TRBV19 and TRBJ2-2, with no clear D. CDR3 length: 11 amino acids. Trimming took 3 bases from V and 8 from J, leaving 4 bases between them. Germline V gene sequence: CDR1 LNHDA, CDR2 SQIVND (reference sequence). The CDR3 bases are TGTGCCAGTAGTATTAAGGGGGAGCTGTTTTTT. Encoded protein: CASSIKGELFF.